The present T cell receptor (beta chain) was sequenced within a study of blood T cell repertoires in COVID-19. Study details: Specimens from acute and convalescent COVID-19 originated in the United States, Italy and Spain. In each case, the material was cDNA or gDNA derived from T cells, B-cell-depleted T cells, or PBMCs.

Profiling relied on immunoSEQ multiplex PCR, and the TCRdb table lists in-frame clones only, not all of them. The sample holds 400,000 to 550,000 clones, approximately 90% seen once. CDR1 is LNHDA, CDR2 SQIVND, per germline (reference sequence). The V end lost 3 bases, the J end lost 2 bases, and 12 bases lay between the germline ends. The CDR3 is 15 residues long. This clone was recorded a few times. This TCR derives from a young woman with acute COVID-19. The chain employs TRBV19 and TRBJ2-3; D may be TRBD1 (5 bases). Sequencing input: PBMCs or T cells enriched from blood (not recorded which). In nucleotides, the CDR3 is TGTGCCAGTAGTATTGGGAACAGGAACACAGATACGCAGTATTTT. Residues: CASSIGNRNTDTQYF.